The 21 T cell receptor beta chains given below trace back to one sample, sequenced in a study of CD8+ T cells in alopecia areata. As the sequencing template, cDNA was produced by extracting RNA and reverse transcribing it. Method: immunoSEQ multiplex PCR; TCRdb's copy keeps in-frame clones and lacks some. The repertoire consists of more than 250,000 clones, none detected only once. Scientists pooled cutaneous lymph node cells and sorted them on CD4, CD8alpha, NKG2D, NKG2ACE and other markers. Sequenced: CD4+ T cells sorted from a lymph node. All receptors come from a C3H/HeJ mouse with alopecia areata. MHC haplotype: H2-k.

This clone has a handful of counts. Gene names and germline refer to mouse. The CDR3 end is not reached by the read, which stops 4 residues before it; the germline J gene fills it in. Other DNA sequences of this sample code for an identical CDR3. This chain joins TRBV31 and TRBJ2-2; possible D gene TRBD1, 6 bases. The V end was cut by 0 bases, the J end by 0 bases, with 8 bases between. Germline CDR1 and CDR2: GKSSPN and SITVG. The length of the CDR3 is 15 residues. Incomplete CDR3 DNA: TGTGCCTGGAGTCTAGCAGGGGCAAACACCGGG. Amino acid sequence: CAWSLAGANTG. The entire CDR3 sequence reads CAWSLAGANTGQLYF.

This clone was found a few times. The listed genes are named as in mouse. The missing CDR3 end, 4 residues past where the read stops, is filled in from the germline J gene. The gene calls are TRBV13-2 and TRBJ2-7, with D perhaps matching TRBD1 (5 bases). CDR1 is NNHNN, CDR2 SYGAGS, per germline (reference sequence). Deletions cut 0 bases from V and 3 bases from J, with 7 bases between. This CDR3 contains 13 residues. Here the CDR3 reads CASGDGTNYEQYF. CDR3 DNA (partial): TGTGCCAGCGGTGATGGGACAAACTAT.

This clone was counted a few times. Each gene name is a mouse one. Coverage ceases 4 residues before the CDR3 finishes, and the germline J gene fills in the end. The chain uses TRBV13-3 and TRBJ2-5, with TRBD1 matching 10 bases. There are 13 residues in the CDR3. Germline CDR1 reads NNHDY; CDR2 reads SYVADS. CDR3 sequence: CASRDRGMDTQYF. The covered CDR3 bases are TGTGCCAGCAGGGACAGGGGGATGGAC.

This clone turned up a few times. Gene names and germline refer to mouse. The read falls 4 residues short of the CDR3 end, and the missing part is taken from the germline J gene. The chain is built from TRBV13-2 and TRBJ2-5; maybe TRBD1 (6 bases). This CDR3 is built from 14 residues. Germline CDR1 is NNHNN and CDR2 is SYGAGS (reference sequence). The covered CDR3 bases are TGTGCCAGCAGCCCCCCGCCAGGGGAGGAC. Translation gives CASSPPPGED. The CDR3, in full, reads CASSPPPGEDTQYF.

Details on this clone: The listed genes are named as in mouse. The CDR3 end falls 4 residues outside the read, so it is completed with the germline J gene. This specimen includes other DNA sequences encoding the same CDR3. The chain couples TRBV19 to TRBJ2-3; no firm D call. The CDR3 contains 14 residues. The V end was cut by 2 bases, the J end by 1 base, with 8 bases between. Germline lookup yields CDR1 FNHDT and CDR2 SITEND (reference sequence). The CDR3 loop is CASSIPVGAETLYF. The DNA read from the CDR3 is TGTGCCAGCAGTATCCCCGTTGGTGCAGAA.

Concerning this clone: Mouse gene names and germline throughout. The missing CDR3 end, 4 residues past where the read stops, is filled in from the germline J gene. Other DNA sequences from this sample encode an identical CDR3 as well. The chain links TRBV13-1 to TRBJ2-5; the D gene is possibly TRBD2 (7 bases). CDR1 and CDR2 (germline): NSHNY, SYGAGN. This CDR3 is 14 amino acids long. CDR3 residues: CASSDLGGLDTQYF. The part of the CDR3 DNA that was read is TGTGCCAGCAGTGATCTCGGGGGGCTTGAC.

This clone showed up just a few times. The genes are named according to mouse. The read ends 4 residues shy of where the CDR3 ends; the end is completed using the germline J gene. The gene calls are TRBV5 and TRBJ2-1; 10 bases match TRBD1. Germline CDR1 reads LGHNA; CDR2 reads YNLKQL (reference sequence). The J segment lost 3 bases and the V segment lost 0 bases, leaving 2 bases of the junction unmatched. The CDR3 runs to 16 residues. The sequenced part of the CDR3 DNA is TGTGCCAGCAGCCAAGAGGGACAGGGGCTCTATGCT. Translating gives CASSQEGQGLYA. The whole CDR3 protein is CASSQEGQGLYAEQFF.

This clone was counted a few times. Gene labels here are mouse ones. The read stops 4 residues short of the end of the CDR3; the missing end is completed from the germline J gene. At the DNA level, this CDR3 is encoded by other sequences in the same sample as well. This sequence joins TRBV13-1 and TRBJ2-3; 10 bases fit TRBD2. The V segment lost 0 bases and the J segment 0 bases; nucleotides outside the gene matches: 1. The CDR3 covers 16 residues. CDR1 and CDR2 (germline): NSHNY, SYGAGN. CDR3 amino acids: CASSDGLGGSAETLYF. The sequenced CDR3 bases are TGTGCCAGCAGTGATGGACTGGGGGGCAGTGCAGAA.

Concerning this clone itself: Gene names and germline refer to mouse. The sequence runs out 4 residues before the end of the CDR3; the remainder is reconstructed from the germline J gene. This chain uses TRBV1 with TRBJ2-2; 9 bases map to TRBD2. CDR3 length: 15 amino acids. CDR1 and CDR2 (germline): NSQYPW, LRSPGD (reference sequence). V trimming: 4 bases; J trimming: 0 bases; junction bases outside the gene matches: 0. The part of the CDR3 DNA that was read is TGCACCTGCAGTGGACTGGGGGCAAACACCGGG. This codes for CTCSGLGANTG. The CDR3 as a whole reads CTCSGLGANTGQLYF.

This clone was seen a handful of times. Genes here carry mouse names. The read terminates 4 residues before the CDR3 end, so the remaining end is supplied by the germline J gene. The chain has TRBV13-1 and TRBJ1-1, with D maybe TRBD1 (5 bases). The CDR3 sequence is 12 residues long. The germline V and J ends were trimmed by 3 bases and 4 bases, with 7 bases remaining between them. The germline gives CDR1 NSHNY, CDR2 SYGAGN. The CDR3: CASSGTFTEVFF. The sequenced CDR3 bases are TGTGCCAGCAGTGGGACATTCACA.

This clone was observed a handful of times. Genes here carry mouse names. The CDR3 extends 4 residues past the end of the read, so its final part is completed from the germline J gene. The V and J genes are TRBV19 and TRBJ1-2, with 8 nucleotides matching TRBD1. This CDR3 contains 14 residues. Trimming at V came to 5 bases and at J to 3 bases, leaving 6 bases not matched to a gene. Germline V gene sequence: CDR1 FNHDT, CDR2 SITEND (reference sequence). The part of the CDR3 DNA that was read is TGTGCCAGCAGCGGTCAGGGGGCAGACTCC. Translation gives CASSGQGADS. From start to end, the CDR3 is CASSGQGADSDYTF.

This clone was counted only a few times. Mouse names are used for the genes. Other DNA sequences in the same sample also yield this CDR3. CDR3 protein: CASRRDRGNYAEQFF. CDR3 DNA, as far as it was read: TGTGCCAGCAGACGGGACAGGGGGAACTATGCT. This chain joins TRBV19 and TRBJ2-1, with TRBD1 matching 11 bases. With the read ending 4 residues before the CDR3 end, the germline J gene is used to fill in that end. Germline V CDR1 and CDR2: FNHDT, SITEND (reference sequence). The J segment lost 1 base and the V segment lost 5 bases, leaving 2 bases of the junction unmatched. The CDR3 is 15 residues long.

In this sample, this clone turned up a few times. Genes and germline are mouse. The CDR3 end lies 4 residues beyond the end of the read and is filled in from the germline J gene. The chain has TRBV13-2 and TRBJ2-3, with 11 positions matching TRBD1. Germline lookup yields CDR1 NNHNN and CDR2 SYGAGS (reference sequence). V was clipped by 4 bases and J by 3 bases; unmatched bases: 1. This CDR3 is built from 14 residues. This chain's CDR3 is CASGWTGGAETLYF. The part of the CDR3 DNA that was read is TGTGCCAGCGGTTGGACAGGGGGCGCAGAA.

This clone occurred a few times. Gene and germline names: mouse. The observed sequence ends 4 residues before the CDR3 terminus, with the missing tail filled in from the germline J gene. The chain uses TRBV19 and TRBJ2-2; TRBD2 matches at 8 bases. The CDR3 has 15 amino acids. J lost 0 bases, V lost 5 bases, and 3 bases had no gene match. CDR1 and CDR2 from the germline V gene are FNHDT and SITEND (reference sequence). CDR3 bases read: TGTGCCAGCAGACTGGGGGACCCAAACACCGGG. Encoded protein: CASRLGDPNTG. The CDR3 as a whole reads CASRLGDPNTGQLYF. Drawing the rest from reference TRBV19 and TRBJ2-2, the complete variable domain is GGIITQTPKFLIGQEGQKLTLKCQQNFNHDTMYWYRQDSGKGLRLIYYSITENDLQKGDLSEGYDASREKKSSFSLTVTSAQKNEMAVFLCASRLGDPNTGQLYFGEGSKLTVL.

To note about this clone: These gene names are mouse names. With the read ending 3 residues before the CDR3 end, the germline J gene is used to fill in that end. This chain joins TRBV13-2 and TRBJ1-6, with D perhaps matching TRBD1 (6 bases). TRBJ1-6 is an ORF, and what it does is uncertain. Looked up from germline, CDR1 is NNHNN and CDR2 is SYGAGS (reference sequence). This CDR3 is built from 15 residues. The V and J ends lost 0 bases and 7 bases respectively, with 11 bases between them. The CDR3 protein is CASGDGGAGNSPLYF. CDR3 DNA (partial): TGTGCCAGCGGTGATGGGGGGGCGGGGAATTCGCCC.

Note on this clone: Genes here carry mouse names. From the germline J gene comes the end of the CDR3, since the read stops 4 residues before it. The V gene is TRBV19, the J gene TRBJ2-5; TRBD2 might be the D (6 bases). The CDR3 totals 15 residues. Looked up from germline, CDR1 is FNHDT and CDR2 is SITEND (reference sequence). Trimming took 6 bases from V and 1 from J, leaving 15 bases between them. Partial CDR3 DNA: TGTGCCAGCACTCCCCCTGGGGCTTACCAAGAC. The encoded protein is CASTPPGAYQD. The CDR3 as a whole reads CASTPPGAYQDTQYF. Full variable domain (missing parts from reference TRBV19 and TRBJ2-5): GGIITQTPKFLIGQEGQKLTLKCQQNFNHDTMYWYRQDSGKGLRLIYYSITENDLQKGDLSEGYDASREKKSSFSLTVTSAQKNEMAVFLCASTPPGAYQDTQYFGPGTRLLVL.

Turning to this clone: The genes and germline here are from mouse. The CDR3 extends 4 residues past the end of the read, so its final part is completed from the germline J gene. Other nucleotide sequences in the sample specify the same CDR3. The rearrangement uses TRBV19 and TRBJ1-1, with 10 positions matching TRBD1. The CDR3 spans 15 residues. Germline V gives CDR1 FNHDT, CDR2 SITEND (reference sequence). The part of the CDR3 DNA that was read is TGTGCCAGCAGTATAAGACAGGGGGCCGGAACA. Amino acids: CASSIRQGAGT. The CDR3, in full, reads CASSIRQGAGTEVFF.

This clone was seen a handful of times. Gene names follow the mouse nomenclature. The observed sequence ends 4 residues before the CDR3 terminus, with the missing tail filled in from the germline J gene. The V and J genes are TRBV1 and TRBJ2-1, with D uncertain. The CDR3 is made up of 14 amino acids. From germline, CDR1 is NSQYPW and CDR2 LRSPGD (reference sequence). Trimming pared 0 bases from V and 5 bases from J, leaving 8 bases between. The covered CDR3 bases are TGCACCTGCAGTGCAGATCACATTGATGCT. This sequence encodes CTCSADHIDA. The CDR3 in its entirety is CTCSADHIDAEQFF.

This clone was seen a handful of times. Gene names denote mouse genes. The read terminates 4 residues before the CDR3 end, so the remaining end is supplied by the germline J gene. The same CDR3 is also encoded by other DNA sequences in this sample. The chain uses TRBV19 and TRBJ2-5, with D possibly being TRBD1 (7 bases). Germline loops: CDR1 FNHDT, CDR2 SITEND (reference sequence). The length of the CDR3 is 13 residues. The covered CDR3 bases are TGTGCCAGCAGTATACCAGGGGGGGAC. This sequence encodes CASSIPGGD. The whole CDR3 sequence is CASSIPGGDTQYF.

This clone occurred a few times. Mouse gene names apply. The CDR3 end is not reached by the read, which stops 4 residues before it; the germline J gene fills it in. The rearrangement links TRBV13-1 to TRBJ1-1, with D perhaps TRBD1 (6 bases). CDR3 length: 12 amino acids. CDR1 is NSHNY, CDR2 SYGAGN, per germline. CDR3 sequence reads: CASSDTRGEVFF. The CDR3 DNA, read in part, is TGTGCCAGCAGTGATACCAGGGGA.

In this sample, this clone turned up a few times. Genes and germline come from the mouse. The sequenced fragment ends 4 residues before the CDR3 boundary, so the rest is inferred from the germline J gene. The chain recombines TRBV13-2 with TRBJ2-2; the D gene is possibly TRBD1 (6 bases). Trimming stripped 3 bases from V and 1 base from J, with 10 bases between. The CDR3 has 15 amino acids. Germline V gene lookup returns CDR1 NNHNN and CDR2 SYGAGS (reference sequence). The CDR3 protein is CASGASRGNTGQLYF. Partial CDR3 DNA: TGTGCCAGCGGTGCCTCCAGGGGAAACACCGGG.